The TCR beta chain under discussion was sequenced for a study of CD8 T cells in ankylosing spondylitis. Findings and caveats of the study: Reactive arthritis synovial fluid and blood previously showed some of these motif variants. A TCR beta motif of under 10 highly homologous variants seemed to mark ankylosing spondylitis blood. Disease-associated clonotypes exhibited CD8+ identity and were relatively infrequent in peripheral blood. Clones tied to disease were said to be significantly enriched in matched ankylosing spondylitis synovial fluid.

Germline CDR1 MNHNS, CDR2 SASEGT. The V segment lost 6 bases and the J segment 0 bases; nucleotides outside the gene matches: 13. This CDR3 is 19 amino acids long. TCR beta libraries were made by quantitative 5'-RACE with molecular barcodes. TCRdb itself ran the 5' RACE reads through MiXCR, one entry per CDR3 protein. This sample carries some 220,000 distinct CDR3 sequences, approximately 7.4% of them seen once, and the ten largest clones take over 12%. Points on this clonotype: Its antigen is unidentified.

The TCR comes from a male donor with ankylosing spondylitis. The rearrangement uses TRBV6-1 and TRBJ2-4; 11 positions match TRBD2. The sample was blood, either unsorted or a sorted T cell fraction (not recorded which). The CDR3 DNA is TGTGCCAGCAGGGTAGGAGTAGCGGGAGGGCGAGGAGCCAAAAACATTCAGTACTTC. It yields the protein CASRVGVAGGRGAKNIQYF.